The source of this TCR beta chain is a study of OX40 agonist ivuxolimab in advanced cancers. Background on the study: Ivuxolimab, an antibody that agonizes OX40 (CD134), was administered to the patients. Study-level points and caveats: Both blood CD4+ and CD8+ T cells showed clonal growth by week 6 at 0.1 to 3.0 mg/kg.

The V gene's germline CDR1 is MDHEN and CDR2 SYDVKM. The CDR3 spans 14 residues. V gave up 8 bases and J gave up 2 bases; unmatched junction bases: 4. Drawing of blood for sampling happened at baseline, at cycle 4 day 1, and at cycle 7 day 1. The table lists this clone with a few counts. Its target is not known. This table comes from immunoSEQ multiplex PCR, and its TCRdb copy is limited to in-frame clones, with some not included. The profile shows approximately 89,000 clones, over 75% of them singletons. The chain uses TRBV28 and TRBJ2-1, with 9 bases lining up with TRBD2. This specimen was CD4+ or CD8+ T cells sorted from blood, taken in a trial of the OX40 agonist ivuxolimab. This clonotype was obtained from an adult with an advanced solid tumor such as melanoma, head and neck, liver or kidney cancer. The CDR3 region is CASRRGGTYNEQFF. DNA of the CDR3: TGTGCCAGCCGGCGGGGGGGTACCTACAATGAGCAGTTCTTC.